This is a list of T cell receptor beta chains from one sample in a study of blood T cells in healthy people across ages. TCRdb fed the 5' RACE reads into MiXCR, producing one record per CDR3 protein. The table includes around 990,000 distinct CDR3 sequences, under 30% detected once. In addition, the sample was reused for a study of T cells of mothers and their children.

The specimen was blood. These receptors came from a girl aged 2-9 years in good health. The CDR3 runs from the conserved cysteine through the conserved F or W.

TRBJ1-4 | TRBV9 | CASSAAGTGNEKLFF
TRBJ2-5 | TRBV15 | CATSPLGQQETQYF
TRBJ1-5 | TRBV29-1 | CSVEEGGTGQPQHF
TRBJ2-6 | TRBV5-5 | CASSSHPGTGDNVLTF
TRBJ2-1 | TRBV20-1 | CSVPGLDSYNEQFF
TRBJ1-2 | TRBV7-8 | CASSSGSGPNYGYTF
- | TRBV2 | CASSSEGQALNEQFF
TRBJ2-4 | TRBV6-5 | CASSPRTLKNIQYF
TRBJ2-5 | TRBV29-1 | CSVGPDLGETQYF
TRBJ1-2 | TRBV29-1 | CRKQLGHTGSYTF
TRBJ2-1 | TRBV20-1 | CSARTSGPPVDEQFF
- | TRBV29-1 | CSVYDRGYEQYF
TRBJ2-5 | TRBV11-2 | CASSLDFVETQYF
TRBJ2-1 | TRBV13 | CASSSPRNEQFF
TRBJ2-5 | TRBV27 | CASSLWAFQETQYF
- | TRBV29-1 | CSVGETSGRQTAPYEQYF
TRBJ1-1 | TRBV18 | CASARVTNTEAFF
TRBJ2-6 | TRBV27 | CASSSQYTGANVLTF
TRBJ2-3 | TRBV12-3/TRBV12-4 | CASSQGREPDTQYF
TRBJ2-7 | TRBV4-3 | CASSQDRDGYEQYF
TRBJ1-4 | TRBV4-3 | CASSPRVDRGEKLFF
TRBJ2-7 | TRBV20-1 | CSAIGTGGLYYEQYF
- | TRBV29-1 | CSVPRTGGAGEQYF
TRBJ1-2 | TRBV12-3/TRBV12-4 | CASSSGGAGEGYTF
TRBJ2-6 | TRBV4-3 | CASSFDLAANVLTF
TRBJ1-1 | TRBV7-3 | CASSADGPAGTEAFF
- | TRBV11-2 | CASSKLAGGSDEQFF
TRBJ2-7 | TRBV27 | CASSLGTENYEQYF
TRBJ1-5 | TRBV10-3 | CAISESDRPQHF
TRBJ1-5 | TRBV3-1 | CASSQEYGNQPQHF
TRBJ2-7 | TRBV3-1 | CASSRDGGYEQYF
TRBJ2-5 | TRBV5-1 | CASSLRPAGEETQYF
TRBJ1-6 | TRBV4-1 | CASSQGQTDYLYSNSPLHF
TRBJ2-4 | TRBV10-3 | CAISGSENIQYF
- | TRBV10-3 | CAISGSGQGIGVGYEQYF
TRBJ1-2 | TRBV29-1 | CSAGKGDGYTF
TRBJ2-1 | TRBV24-1 | CATSDLLVNEQFF
- | TRBV28 | CASRGTGETNEQFF
- | TRBV5-1 | CASNPGAGTNEQFF
TRBJ2-7 | TRBV2 | CASSENQGPHEQYF
TRBJ2-5 | TRBV20-1 | CSARASGGAGETQYF
TRBJ2-5 | TRBV7-3 | CASSRTGLEETQYF
TRBJ2-5 | TRBV7-3 | CASSPGVGGSETQYF
TRBJ2-5 | TRBV20-1 | CSARGLSPETQYF
TRBJ1-2 | TRBV7-9 | CASSDSATADFYGYTF
TRBJ2-1 | TRBV5-1 | CASSLQGFEQFF
TRBJ2-7 | TRBV6-5 | CASSYRGTGVVYEQYF